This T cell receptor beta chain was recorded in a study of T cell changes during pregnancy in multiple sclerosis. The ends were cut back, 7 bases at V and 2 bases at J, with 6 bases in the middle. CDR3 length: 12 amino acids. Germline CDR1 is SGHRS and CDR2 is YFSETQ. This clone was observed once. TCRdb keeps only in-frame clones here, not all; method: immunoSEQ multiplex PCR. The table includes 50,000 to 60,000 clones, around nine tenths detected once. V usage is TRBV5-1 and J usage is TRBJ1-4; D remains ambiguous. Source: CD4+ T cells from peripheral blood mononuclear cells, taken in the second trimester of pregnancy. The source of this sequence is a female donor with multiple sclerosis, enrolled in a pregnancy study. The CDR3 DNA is TGCGCCAGCGGGCAGACTAATGAAAAACTGTTTTTT. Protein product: CASGQTNEKLFF.